These 29 T cell receptor beta chains came from one sample sequenced in a study of shared clonotypes between healthy human individuals. Profiling relied on immunoSEQ multiplex PCR, and the TCRdb table lists in-frame clones only, not all of them. The sample shows hundreds of thousands of clones, 73% of them seen only once. The sequencing input was memory CD4+ T cells sorted from blood. The subset was: CD45RA-negative fraction. The receptors were gathered from a woman in her 30s in good health.

This chain connects TRBV27 to TRBJ1-1, with 8 bases lining up with TRBD1. Germline V lookup: CDR1 MNHEY, CDR2 SMNVEV (reference sequence). The CDR3 loop spans 15 amino acids. V lost 5 bases to trimming and J lost 2 bases; unmatched junction nucleotides: 7. The CDR3 loop reads CASSPRDRLNTEAFF. CDR3 sequence (DNA): TGTGCCAGCAGTCCCCGGGACAGGCTTAACACTGAAGCTTTCTTT.

The chain links TRBV6-5 to TRBJ1-1; TRBD1 matches 8 bases. Germline V CDR1 and CDR2: MNHEY, SVGAGI. The CDR3 has 15 residues. V lost 7 bases, J lost 7 bases, and 14 bases stayed unmatched. CDR3 protein: CASKTIRGLEFEAFF. CDR3 DNA: TGTGCCAGCAAGACTATCAGGGGGCTTGAATTTGAAGCTTTCTTT.

The table lists this clone with a few counts. This CDR3 is CASSPDRRSGANVLTF. The CDR3 DNA sequence: TGTGCCAGTAGTCCAGACCGACGCTCTGGGGCCAACGTCCTGACTTTC. The V and J genes are TRBV19 and TRBJ2-6; D ambiguous. Germline assignment: CDR1 LNHDA and CDR2 SQIVND (reference sequence). The CDR3 consists of 16 residues. Trimming shortened V by 5 bases and J by 0 bases, and 11 bases separated the two germline ends.

This chain connects TRBV14 to TRBJ2-5; tentative D call: TRBD2 (5 bases). Germline V CDR1 and CDR2: SGHDN, FVKESK. The CDR3 spans 13 residues. The V end lost 6 bases, the J end lost 5 bases, and 13 bases lay between the germline ends. The CDR3 bases are TGTGCCAGCAGGGAGGATGGAACGGAGACCCAGTACTTC. Translation gives CASREDGTETQYF.

V usage is TRBV27 and J usage is TRBJ2-7; D is ambiguous. CDR1 and CDR2 from the germline V gene are MNHEY and SMNVEV (reference sequence). Trimming shortened V by 4 bases and J by 0 bases, and 4 bases separated the two germline ends. The CDR3 is made up of 12 amino acids. The CDR3 sequence is CASSSNSYEQYF. In DNA, the CDR3 is TGTGCCAGCAGTTCTAACTCCTACGAGCAGTACTTC.

J is TRBJ2-7 and V is TRBV7-8, with TRBD2 identical over 10 bases. Germline trimming cut 5 bases from V and 0 bases from J; bases unmatched to any gene: 7. The CDR3 has 16 amino acids. Looked up from germline, CDR1 is SGHVS and CDR2 is FQNEAQ. The CDR3 region is CASSTPSGRSSYEQYF. The CDR3 DNA reads TGTGCCAGCAGCACCCCTAGCGGGAGATCCTCCTACGAGCAGTACTTC.

The V call is TRBV7-3, the J call TRBJ2-7; D gene ambiguous. The CDR3 is 13 residues long. Germline V gives CDR1 SGHTA, CDR2 FQGTGA. With 1 base removed from V and 5 bases from J, the gap between germline ends came to 9 bases. The CDR3 sequence is CASSLSQINEQYF. As DNA, the CDR3 is TGTGCCAGCAGCTTAAGCCAGATCAACGAGCAGTACTTC.

The V call is TRBV5-4, the J call TRBJ2-7; TRBD2 matches 10 bases. Germline CDR1 is SGHNT and CDR2 is YYREEE (reference sequence). This CDR3 has 15 residues. Germline trimming cut 4 bases from V and 3 bases from J; bases unmatched to any gene: 7. The CDR3: CASSPQREGFYEQYF. CDR3 nucleotides: TGTGCCAGCAGCCCTCAGCGGGAGGGTTTCTACGAGCAGTACTTC. The complete variable domain, with remaining parts taken from reference TRBV5-4 and TRBJ2-7, reads ETGVTQSPTHLIKTRGQQVTLRCSSQSGHNTVSWYQQALGQGPQFIFQYYREEENGRGNFPPRFSGLQFPNYSSELNVNALELDDSALYLCASSPQREGFYEQYFGPGTRLTVT.

The V and J genes are TRBV28 and TRBJ2-1, with 14 bases identical to TRBD2. Germline V gives CDR1 MDHEN, CDR2 SYDVKM. The trim removed 6 bases at V and 10 bases at J, leaving 11 bases unmatched. CDR3 size: 16 residues. CDR3 in DNA: TGTGCCAGCAGGCGCACCGGGACTAGCGGGAGTAGGGAGCAGTTCTTC. Its translation: CASRRTGTSGSREQFF.

This clone was seen a handful of times. This sequence joins TRBV11-2 and TRBJ1-2, with D maybe TRBD1 (6 bases). Germline V gives CDR1 SGHAT, CDR2 FQNNGV. The CDR3 length is 14 residues. V dropped 4 bases and J dropped 4 bases, with 13 bases sitting between them. CDR3 protein: CASSSTQGGYGYTF. DNA of the CDR3: TGTGCCAGCAGCTCAACACAGGGAGGCTATGGCTACACCTTC.

This clone has only a few counts. The V and J genes are TRBV28 and TRBJ2-5; D possibly corresponds to TRBD1 (7 bases). The CDR3 has 15 amino acids. Looked up from germline, CDR1 is MDHEN and CDR2 is SYDVKM. V lost 11 bases and J lost 4, with 23 bases in between. CDR3 DNA: TGTGCCTCCACCCCAGGGGGGACGAGGGGAGAGACCCAGTACTTC. The encoded protein is CASTPGGTRGETQYF.

A note on this clone: Mismatch with germline at one junction end may stem from a read error. CDR3 amino acids: CASSVEKGDRLSYEQYF. The CDR3 DNA reads as TGTGCCAGCAGCGTAGAGAAAGGGGACCGCTTGTCCTACGAGCAGTACTTC. The chain is built from TRBV11-2 and TRBJ2-7, with D possibly being TRBD1 or TRBD2 (5 bases each). This CDR3 region has 17 residues. Per the germline V gene, CDR1 is SGHAT and CDR2 is FQNNGV.

In this sample, this clone turned up a few times. The J gene is TRBJ2-2, the V gene TRBV10-3, with 12 bases that match TRBD2. Germline lookup yields CDR1 ENHRY and CDR2 SYGVKD. V dropped 3 bases and J dropped 3; count of bases not matched to a gene: 8. There are 18 residues in the CDR3. The CDR3 here is CAISDASGRAEDTGELFF. DNA for the CDR3: TGTGCCATCAGTGACGCTAGCGGGAGGGCCGAAGACACCGGGGAGCTGTTTTTT.

The chain carries TRBV5-1 and TRBJ1-1, with TRBD1 identical over 8 bases. In germline, CDR1 is SGHRS, CDR2 YFSETQ. The CDR3 contains 15 residues. V was clipped by 4 bases and J by 2 bases; unmatched bases: 7. The CDR3 sequence is CASSRATGVNTEAFF. The CDR3 region has the DNA TGCGCCAGCAGCCGCGCGACAGGGGTCAACACTGAAGCTTTCTTT.

Comments on this clone: A junction boundary mismatches the germline segment, possibly from a read error. This sequence joins TRBV4-2 and TRBJ2-4; 13 bases are shared with TRBD2. The length of the CDR3 is 19 residues. Per the germline V gene, CDR1 is LGHNA and CDR2 is YNFKEQ. The CDR3 DNA is TGTGCCAGCAACCAACACTTACTAGCGGGAGGGAGGGGCAAAAACATTCAGTACTTC. It encodes CASNQHLLAGGRGKNIQYF.

CDR3 sequence: CASSRGGETQYF. The DNA of the CDR3 is TGTGCCAGCAGCCGGGGAGGGGAGACCCAGTACTTC. The chain couples TRBV7-2 to TRBJ2-5; 7 nucleotides agree with TRBD2. V lost 5 bases, J lost 5 bases, and 2 bases stayed unmatched. CDR3 size: 12 residues. Germline loops: CDR1 SGHTA, CDR2 FQGNSA.

The chain combines TRBV30 with TRBJ1-2; possible D gene TRBD1, 6 bases. Germline CDR1 is GTSNPN and CDR2 is SVGIG (reference sequence). This CDR3 is built from 15 residues. Between the trimmed V and J ends, which lost 4 bases and 7 bases, there was a span of 22 bases. DNA of the CDR3: TGTGCCTGGAAAACGGGTCAGGGGTCGGGGGCTGGCTACACCTTC. Translating gives CAWKTGQGSGAGYTF.

This clone came up once. The chain links TRBV11-2 to TRBJ2-5; tentative D call: TRBD2 (5 bases). Trimming removed 4 bases from V and 1 base from J, with 10 bases in between. The CDR3 totals 14 residues. Germline values: CDR1 SGHAT, CDR2 FQNNGV. The CDR3 here is CASSSRGPQETQYF. The CDR3 DNA reads TGTGCCAGCAGCTCCCGGGGTCCCCAAGAGACCCAGTACTTC.

The rearrangement links TRBV7-2 to TRBJ2-7; maybe TRBD2 (6 bases). Trimming cost V 5 bases and J 5 bases, with 16 bases left between them. Germline V gives CDR1 SGHTA, CDR2 FQGNSA. CDR3 size: 14 residues. The CDR3 DNA follows: TGTGCCAGCAGCGGACGACTAGGATTCAACGAGCAGTACTTC. Its protein is CASSGRLGFNEQYF.

The J gene is TRBJ1-5, the V gene TRBV6-1; TRBD1 might be the D (5 bases). Germline V lookup: CDR1 MNHNS, CDR2 SASEGT. Trimming pared 4 bases from V and 6 bases from J, leaving 10 bases between. The CDR3 has 13 residues. The CDR3 spells CASSGGVGQPQHF. The CDR3 DNA reads as TGTGCCAGCAGTGGGGGGGTGGGTCAGCCCCAGCATTTT.

The chain recombines TRBV4-1 with TRBJ1-4; D is uncertain. Germline-derived CDR1 and CDR2 are MGHRA and YSYEKL. The CDR3 loop spans 15 amino acids. Trimming left V 4 bases short and J 7 bases short, with 16 bases between. The CDR3 DNA reads as TGCGCCAGCAGCCTGGGAGGAGGCCTAGGTGAAAAACTGTTTTTT. It encodes CASSLGGGLGEKLFF.

The chain is built from TRBV19 and TRBJ2-7; D is tentatively TRBD1 or TRBD2 (5 bases each). The CDR3 sequence is 15 residues long. CDR1 is LNHDA and CDR2 is SQIVND in the germline V gene (reference sequence). V lost 3 bases and J lost 3, with 15 bases in between. The DNA for the CDR3 is TGTGCCAGTAGTATTGAGGGCAGGGATGGCTACGAGCAGTACTTC. This translates into CASSIEGRDGYEQYF.

This clone was counted only a few times. The chain joins TRBV13 to TRBJ1-3; D unresolved. This CDR3 has 14 amino acids. In germline, CDR1 is PRHDT, CDR2 FYEKMQ (reference sequence). V shed 0 bases and J shed 4 bases, with 7 bases lying between them. CDR3 DNA: TGTGCCAGCAGCTTAGGTCCGGCGGGAAACACCATATATTTT. Translated: CASSLGPAGNTIYF.

On this clone: Different DNA sequences within this sample yield the same CDR3. The genes are TRBV28 and TRBJ2-5, with 7 bases lining up with TRBD2. V shed 3 bases and J 5 bases; nucleotides not matched to a gene: 3. CDR3 length: 13 residues. The germline V gene has CDR1 MDHEN and CDR2 SYDVKM. In nucleotides, the CDR3 is TGTGCCAGCAGTTTGGGGGGAGGGGAGACCCAGTACTTC. Encoded protein: CASSLGGGETQYF.

The CDR3 DNA reads as TGTGCCAGCAGCTTAGCGGTAGCGGGAGGGCCGGAGCAGTTCTTC. Residues: CASSLAVAGGPEQFF. The rearrangement joins TRBV11-2 to TRBJ2-1; TRBD2 aligns across 11 bases. V lost 1 base to trimming and J lost 10 bases; unmatched junction nucleotides: 6. Germline values: CDR1 SGHAT, CDR2 FQNNGV. CDR3 length: 15 amino acids.

This clone has just a few counts. The chain combines TRBV10-3 with TRBJ2-1; 9 bases agree with TRBD1. The CDR3 is made up of 16 amino acids. With V trimmed by 4 bases and J by 5 bases, 9 bases remained unmatched. Germline V gives CDR1 ENHRY, CDR2 SYGVKD. The CDR3 region is CAISGPGQGGNNEQFF. The CDR3 DNA follows: TGTGCCATCAGTGGCCCGGGACAGGGAGGAAACAATGAGCAGTTCTTC.

This chain joins TRBV27 and TRBJ1-5, with a tentative D call TRBD1 (6 bases). This CDR3 comprises 14 residues. Germline loops: CDR1 MNHEY, CDR2 SMNVEV (reference sequence). Trimming removed 5 bases from V and 3 bases from J, with 11 bases in between. This chain's CDR3 is CASSRGQFNQPQHF. DNA of the CDR3: TGTGCCAGCAGTCGCGGACAGTTCAATCAGCCCCAGCATTTT.

The gene calls are TRBV6-1 and TRBJ1-1; possibly TRBD1 for D (5 bases). V was clipped by 4 bases and J by 7 bases, with 19 bases between them. The germline V gene encodes CDR1 MNHNS and CDR2 SASEGT. The CDR3 is made up of 15 amino acids. The DNA for the CDR3 is TGTGCCAGCAGTGCATACGTGCCCAGGGAGCTTGAAGCTTTCTTT. Residues: CASSAYVPRELEAFF.

This clone was seen a few times. The chain is built from TRBV27 and TRBJ2-1, with TRBD2 identical over 15 bases. Germline CDR1 and CDR2: MNHEY and SMNVEV (reference sequence). Germline trimming cut 6 bases from V and 0 bases from J; bases unmatched to any gene: 3. There are 17 residues in the CDR3. The CDR3 protein is CASRPGLAGGSYNEQFF. The CDR3 coding sequence is TGTGCCAGCAGACCGGGACTAGCGGGAGGCTCCTACAATGAGCAGTTCTTC.